These 19 T cell receptor beta chains came from one sample sequenced in a study of T cell clonality in common variable immunodeficiency. Assay used: immunoSEQ multiplex PCR; TCRdb lists only in-frame clones, some missing. The sample includes about 39,000 clones, none of them occurring once. Sequencing was carried out using peripheral blood mononuclear cells. The source of these receptors is a person aged 18-70 years in good health.

This clone was seen many times. From the germline J gene comes the end of the CDR3, since the read stops 3 residues before it. V usage is TRBV20-1 and J usage is TRBJ1-6, with D perhaps matching TRBD1 (6 bases). The V end was cut by 6 bases, the J end by 8 bases, with 17 bases between. Germline CDR1 reads DFQATT; CDR2 reads SNEGSKA (reference sequence). The CDR3 extends over 14 amino acids. The CDR3 bases that were read are TGCAGTGCAACAGGCGCCAGGGGTGATTCACCC. Translated: CSATGARGDSP. From start to end, the CDR3 is CSATGARGDSPLHF.

This clone was detected many times. The read ends 3 residues before the CDR3 terminus; that terminus is restored from the germline J gene. The gene calls are TRBV20-1 and TRBJ2-7; 14 bases align to TRBD2. The CDR3 consists of 17 residues. Germline-derived CDR1 and CDR2 are DFQATT and SNEGSKA (reference sequence). V gave up 3 bases and J gave up 1 base; unmatched junction bases: 8. Partial CDR3 DNA: TGCAGTGCTAGGCCCCCAGGACTAGCGGGAGGATCCTACGAG. Translation gives CSARPPGLAGGSYE. The whole CDR3 sequence reads CSARPPGLAGGSYEQYF.

This clone showed up many times. Coverage ceases 3 residues before the CDR3 finishes, and the germline J gene fills in the end. The chain combines TRBV4-2 with TRBJ1-4; D gene uncertain. V lost 0 bases, J lost 5 bases, and 7 bases lay in between. Per the germline V gene, CDR1 is LGHNA and CDR2 is YNFKEQ. This CDR3 has 14 amino acids. The part of the CDR3 DNA that was read is TGTGCCAGCAGCCAAGACCTGTTGAATGAAAAA. Translated, it gives CASSQDLLNEK. The full CDR3 protein is CASSQDLLNEKLFF.

This clone came up a few times. The part of the CDR3 DNA that was read is TGTGCCAGCAGGGCACAACCCAATCAGCCC. Translated, it gives CASRAQPNQP. The entire CDR3 sequence reads CASRAQPNQPQHF. This chain links TRBV2 with TRBJ1-5, with D unresolved. The read ends 3 residues before the CDR3 terminus; that terminus is restored from the germline J gene. CDR3 length equals 13 residues. Deletions cut 6 bases from V and 3 bases from J, with 9 bases between. In germline, CDR1 is SNHLY, CDR2 FYNNEI.

In this sample, this clone turned up many times. The read gets to within 3 residues of the CDR3 end, and the germline J gene fills in the rest. The chain recombines TRBV20-1 with TRBJ2-7, with TRBD2 matching over 8 bases. The CDR3 contains 18 residues. With V trimmed by 0 bases and J by 4 bases, 17 bases remained unmatched. Per the germline V gene, CDR1 is DFQATT and CDR2 is SNEGSKA (reference sequence). The DNA read from the CDR3 is TGCAGTGCTAGAGATGATTCAGCGGGAGTCGGGGACTTTTACGAG. The encoded protein is CSARDDSAGVGDFYE. The full CDR3 is CSARDDSAGVGDFYEQYF.

This clone was recorded at least ten times. The observed sequence ends 3 residues before the CDR3 terminus, with the missing tail filled in from the germline J gene. This rearrangement joins TRBV20-1 to TRBJ2-7; no definite D call. The length of the CDR3 is 11 residues. Germline V gene data show CDR1 as DFQATT and CDR2 as SNEGSKA (reference sequence). Trimming removed 5 bases at V and 4 bases at J, with 9 bases between. Partial CDR3 DNA: TGCAGTGCTGGCTTCGAGTACGAG. Protein: CSAGFEYE. The entire CDR3 reads CSAGFEYEQYF.

This clone came up many times. The read gets to within 3 residues of the CDR3 end, and the germline J gene fills in the rest. This chain links TRBV19 with TRBJ2-1; 7 bases fit TRBD2. Germline CDR1 LNHDA, CDR2 SQIVND (reference sequence). After removal of 3 bases from V and 6 bases from J, the junction contained 2 bases not matched to a gene. The CDR3 has 13 amino acids. The CDR3 reads CASSILAVNEQFF. CDR3 DNA, as far as it was read: TGTGCCAGTAGTATCCTAGCGGTCAATGAG.

This clone was counted at least ten times. The CDR3 end lies 3 residues beyond the end of the read and is filled in from the germline J gene. The chain links TRBV11-2 to TRBJ1-3, with TRBD1 as a possible D gene (5 bases). The V end was cut by 5 bases, the J end by 4 bases, with 12 bases between. The CDR3 has 14 residues. Germline V lookup: CDR1 SGHAT, CDR2 FQNNGV. CDR3 loop: CASSPGSTGNTIYF. The sequenced CDR3 bases are TGTGCCAGCAGCCCAGGGTCTACCGGAAACACC.

This clone was seen a few times. The CDR3 extends 3 residues past the end of the read, so its final part is completed from the germline J gene. The J gene is TRBJ2-5, the V gene TRBV7-8; 7 bases fit TRBD2. The CDR3 is 15 residues long. Germline CDR1 SGHVS, CDR2 FQNEAQ. Trimming cost V 1 base and J 2 bases; bases outside gene matches: 4. The CDR3 region is CASSLEPSGQETQYF. The part of the CDR3 DNA that was read is TGTGCCAGCAGCTTAGAGCCTAGCGGACAAGAGACC. Supplemented by reference TRBV7-8 and TRBJ2-5, the full variable domain reads GAGVSQSPRYKVAKRGQDVALRCDPISGHVSLFWYQQALGQGPEFLTYFQNEAQLDKSGLPSDRFFAERPEGSVSTLKIQRTQQEDSAVYLCASSLEPSGQETQYFGPGTRLLVL.

This clone was recorded many times. The read is 3 residues too short to cover the CDR3 end, so that end is filled in from the germline J gene. The chain has TRBV19 and TRBJ2-3, with D perhaps TRBD2 (6 bases). Trimming cost V 5 bases and J 2 bases, with 14 bases left between them. The CDR3 is 15 amino acids. Per the germline V gene, CDR1 is LNHDA and CDR2 is SQIVND (reference sequence). The CDR3 reads CASSPTGDFTDTQYF. CDR3 DNA (partial): TGTGCCAGTAGTCCCACGGGGGACTTCACAGATACG.

This clone was seen repeatedly, ten times or more. The read gets to within 3 residues of the CDR3 end, and the germline J gene fills in the rest. This rearrangement joins TRBV20-1 to TRBJ2-7; 13 bases match TRBD2. Germline loops: CDR1 DFQATT, CDR2 SNEGSKA (reference sequence). Trimming removed 6 bases from V and 6 bases from J; junction bases left unmatched: 11. CDR3 length: 15 residues. The CDR3 bases that were read are TGCAGTGCCGCGACTAGCGGGAGGCCGTGGGTCGAG. It encodes CSAATSGRPWVE. From start to end, the CDR3 is CSAATSGRPWVEQYF.

Many counts were recorded for this clone. Read coverage stops 3 residues before the CDR3 terminus; the germline J gene supplies the remainder. The chain combines TRBV11-3 with TRBJ2-7; 7 bases match TRBD1. This CDR3 region has 12 residues. Trimming removed 2 bases from V and 6 bases from J; junction bases left unmatched: 1. Germline assignment: CDR1 SGHNT and CDR2 YENEEA. This CDR3 is CASSLNRGEQYF. The sequenced part of the CDR3 DNA is TGTGCCAGCAGCTTAAACAGGGGCGAG.

This clone was counted a few times. The CDR3 loop is CASSLAALVGDYTF. Partial CDR3 DNA: TGTGCCAGCAGCTTAGCGGCCCTGGTCGGGGAC. The rearrangement joins TRBV7-8 to TRBJ1-2; D unclear. Sequencing ends 3 residues short of the CDR3 end; the germline J gene provides the rest. CDR1 and CDR2 from the germline V gene are SGHVS and FQNEAQ. The CDR3 contains 14 residues. Complete variable domain (other parts from reference TRBV7-8 and TRBJ1-2): GAGVSQSPRYKVAKRGQDVALRCDPISGHVSLFWYQQALGQGPEFLTYFQNEAQLDKSGLPSDRFFAERPEGSVSTLKIQRTQQEDSAVYLCASSLAALVGDYTFGSGTRLTVV.

In this sample, this clone turned up many times. Incomplete CDR3 DNA: TGCAGCGTTTTGGTTCCCAGGGACACTGAA. Its protein product is CSVLVPRDTE. The whole CDR3 region reads CSVLVPRDTEAFF. The chain links TRBV29-1 to TRBJ1-1, with D perhaps TRBD1 (5 bases). The sequenced fragment ends 3 residues before the CDR3 boundary, so the rest is inferred from the germline J gene. V lost 5 bases and J 3 bases, leaving 13 bases between the germline ends. The CDR3 runs 13 residues. From germline, CDR1 is SQVTM and CDR2 ANQGSEA.

This clone came up many times. The read finishes 3 residues shy of the CDR3 end, and the germline J gene is used to complete it. The chain joins TRBV5-4 to TRBJ2-3; D not resolved. The ends were cut back, 0 bases at V and 5 bases at J, with 10 bases in the middle. CDR1 is SGHNT, CDR2 YYREEE, per germline (reference sequence). This CDR3 is built from 14 residues. CDR3 DNA, as far as it was read: TGTGCCAGCAGCTTGGCCGCAGGCCAAGATACG. It is translated as CASSLAAGQDT. The CDR3 in full is CASSLAAGQDTQYF.

This clone appeared many times. The CDR3 end is not reached by the read, which stops 3 residues before it; the germline J gene fills it in. The V and J genes are TRBV20-1 and TRBJ2-1; D gene uncertain. Between the trimmed V and J ends, which lost 6 bases and 2 bases, there was a span of 14 bases. The length of the CDR3 is 14 residues. Germline-derived CDR1 and CDR2 are DFQATT and SNEGSKA (reference sequence). The CDR3 bases that were read are TGCAGTGCCTCCTTGCGGAGCACCTACAATGAG. Residues: CSASLRSTYNE. The complete CDR3 protein is CSASLRSTYNEQFF.

This clone was counted at least ten times. The read terminates 3 residues ahead of where the CDR3 ends, so the germline J gene completes it. The chain uses TRBV20-1 and TRBJ2-7, with 8 positions matching TRBD2. The germline V gene encodes CDR1 DFQATT and CDR2 SNEGSKA (reference sequence). The CDR3 is made up of 14 amino acids. The trim removed 3 bases at V and 2 bases at J, leaving 6 bases unmatched. Incomplete CDR3 DNA: TGCAGTGCTAGTTCCCAGCGGGAGCCCTACGAG. Amino acid sequence: CSASSQREPYE. The entire CDR3 is CSASSQREPYEQYF.

In its sample, this clone was seen many times. The read ends 3 residues shy of where the CDR3 ends; the end is completed using the germline J gene. This sequence joins TRBV5-1 and TRBJ1-4; TRBD1 matches 7 bases. The germline V gene encodes CDR1 SGHRS and CDR2 YFSETQ. The V and J ends lost 3 bases and 6 bases, in that order; junction bases with no gene match: 8. The CDR3 sequence is 15 residues long. The CDR3 protein is CASSWDRTGHEKLFF. The part of the CDR3 DNA that was read is TGCGCCAGCAGCTGGGACCGGACAGGACATGAAAAA.

Points on this clone: Coverage ceases 3 residues before the CDR3 finishes, and the germline J gene fills in the end. The chain links TRBV7-2 to TRBJ1-2, with D tentatively TRBD1 (5 bases). Germline CDR1 and CDR2: SGHTA and FQGNSA. This CDR3 is 14 amino acids long. Incomplete CDR3 DNA: TGTGCCAGCAGCTTATCCCCTAGGGGCTACGAC. Amino acid sequence: CASSLSPRGYD. The whole CDR3 protein is CASSLSPRGYDYTF.